In its sample, the clone carrying this T cell receptor beta chain was seen many times. As yet, its antigen is unknown. The data belong to a study of CD8+CD57+ T cells in acquired aplastic anemia. As for the study in general: Mean yield of DNA from sorted CD4+ and CD8+ cells was approximately 3 ug. Mean read depth for CD4+ cells from healthy donors was 9.5 million to 13 million.

The template used for profiling TCR beta VDJ and CDR3 was genomic DNA. TCRdb passed the reads through MiXCR, listing each CDR3 protein once. The profile covers around 140,000 distinct CDR3 sequences, with roughly 40% appearing a single time and less than 8.5% taken by the ten largest. Study-wide results and caveats: In common between the patients and the controls were twenty-nine CD8+ CDR3 sequences.

V lost 6 bases and J lost 5, with 11 bases in between. CDR1 is SGHTA and CDR2 is FQGNSA in the germline V gene. The CDR3 runs 14 residues. The chain is built from TRBV7-2 and TRBJ1-6; tentatively, D is TRBD1 (5 bases). The material sequenced was sorted CD4+, CD8+, or CD8+CD57+ T cells (not recorded which) from PBMCs. This clonotype was obtained from a human donor in good health, serving as a control. CDR3 DNA sequence: TGTGCCAGCAGGATTAGGGGAAATAATTCACCCCTCCACTTT. It translates to CASRIRGNNSPLHF.